The clone carrying this T cell receptor beta chain appeared once. Assay: immunoSEQ multiplex PCR; the TCRdb copy retains only in-frame clones and omits some. The data hold over 150,000 clones, with about 85% observed a single time. Patients from Seattle were sampled longitudinally, starting during active infection. This specimen belongs to a study of blood T cell repertoires in COVID-19. Study overall: Sources were T cells, B-cell-depleted T cells, or PBMCs; the material itself was cDNA or gDNA.

V trimming: 4 bases; J trimming: 5 bases; junction bases outside the gene matches: 8. CDR3 length: 16 residues. CDR1 is LNHDA and CDR2 is SQIVND in the germline V gene (reference sequence). The rearrangement joins TRBV19 to TRBJ1-1, with TRBD1 identical over 12 bases. The TCR originated in a woman aged 55 to 70 with COVID-19, enrolled during active disease. Material: peripheral blood. The CDR3 here is CASSRGDRGRRTEAFF. The DNA for the CDR3 is TGTGCCAGTAGTAGGGGGGACAGGGGGCGCAGAACTGAAGCTTTCTTT.